This entry is about one TCR beta chain. This entry is derived from a study of cytomegalovirus exposure and HLA in healthy donors. V lost 0 bases to trimming and J lost 1 base, with 10 bases between them. The germline gives CDR1 SGHDT, CDR2 YYEEEE. The CDR3 length is 16 residues. 60 Vbeta and 13 Jbeta primers were used in PCR. Method: immunoSEQ multiplex PCR; TCRdb's copy keeps in-frame clones and lacks some. The table includes fewer than 200,000 clones, around 78% detected once. The receptor comes from a female donor in good health and CMV-seronegative. The sample comprised PBMCs. The chain links TRBV5-6 to TRBJ2-2, with a weak D call TRBD2 (5 bases). The CDR3 DNA is TGTGCCAGCAGCTTGGGTAAGGGAGTGAACACCGGGGAGCTGTTTTTT. Protein: CASSLGKGVNTGELFF.